This T cell receptor beta chain was identified during a study of a mutant IDH1 vaccine in newly diagnosed glioma. The protocol was immunoSEQ multiplex PCR, while the TCRdb copy is restricted to in-frame clones and leaves out a portion. In the table there are 30,000 to 40,000 clones, 80% to 85% of which are singletons. The CDR3 runs to 16 residues. V lost 4 bases and J lost 2; bases outside the gene matches: 8. CDR1 and CDR2 from the germline V gene are SEHNR and FQNEAQ (reference sequence). Time point indicated: week 35, safety follow-up. Doses comprised 300 ug of mutant IDH1 20-mer peptide each, plus topical imiquimod. To note about this clone: Its antigen is unidentified.

The chain joins TRBV7-9 to TRBJ2-5; 9 bases are shared with TRBD1. This clonotype originated in a woman aged 18-29 years with glioma. This material consisted of PBMCs, taken from a glioma patient whose treatment included an IDH1 peptide vaccine. The CDR3 protein is CASSSGTGIFQETQYF. The DNA for the CDR3 is TGTGCCAGCAGCTCAGGGACAGGGATTTTTCAAGAGACCCAGTACTTC.